This entry concerns a single T cell receptor (beta chain). The junction differs from germline at one of its ends, possibly a read error. Co-extraction of RNA and DNA was performed on about 19-31 mg of unsorted bulk tissue. Every tumor specimen contained over 85% viable tumor cells. This sample was included in a study of tumor-infiltrating lymphocytes in primary liver carcinoma. Germline lookup yields CDR1 SGHNT and CDR2 YENEEA. This CDR3 is built from 14 residues. Starting from 500 ng of total RNA, TCR beta cDNA was produced with a primer in the constant region. Libraries of TCR beta came from three nested multiplex PCR rounds with slightly modified ARM-PCR. A C-beta reverse primer and TRBV1-TRBV30 forward primers served in each of the first two PCR rounds, at about 10 cycles apiece. MiXCR, applied by TCRdb to the multiplex PCR reads, yields one record per CDR3 protein. The sample yields roughly 49,000 distinct CDR3 sequences, around 77% seen once.

The specimen sequenced was liver tumor tissue from sampling region 5. Subset noted: tumor region T5, tumor centre. This rearrangement joins TRBV11-3 to TRBJ2-1; the D is unclear. The sequence derives from a man between 40 and 49 years old with primary liver carcinoma and hepatitis B virus infection. The CDR3 loop reads CASSLGLSNNEQSF. CDR3 in DNA: TGTGCCAGCAGCTTAGGCCTATCGAACAATGAGCAGTCCTTC.